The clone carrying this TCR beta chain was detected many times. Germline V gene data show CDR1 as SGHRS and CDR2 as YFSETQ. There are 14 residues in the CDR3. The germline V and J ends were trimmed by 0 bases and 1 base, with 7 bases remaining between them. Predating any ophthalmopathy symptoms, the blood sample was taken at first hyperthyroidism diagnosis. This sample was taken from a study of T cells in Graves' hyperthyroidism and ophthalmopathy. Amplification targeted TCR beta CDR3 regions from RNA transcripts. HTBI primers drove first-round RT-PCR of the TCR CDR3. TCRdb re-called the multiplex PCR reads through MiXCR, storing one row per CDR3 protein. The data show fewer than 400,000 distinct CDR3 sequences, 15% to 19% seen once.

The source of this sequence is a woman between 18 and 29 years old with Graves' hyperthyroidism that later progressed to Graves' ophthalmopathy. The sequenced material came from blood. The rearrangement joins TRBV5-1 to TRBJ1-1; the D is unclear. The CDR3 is CASSLEIANTEAFF. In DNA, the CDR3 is TGCGCCAGCAGCTTGGAAATCGCGAACACTGAAGCTTTCTTT.